Listed here is a single T cell receptor beta chain. Through negative isolation, CD4+ and CD8+ T cells were obtained, while TEMRA cells were enriched using FACS. These data belong to a study of CD8 T cells in Susac syndrome. cDNA came from roughly 0.5 to 1 ug RNA primed by random hexamers. TCRdb itself ran the immunoSEQ multiplex PCR reads through MiXCR, one entry per CDR3 protein. The sample yields 250,000 to 300,000 distinct CDR3 sequences, 75% to 85% seen once. The CDR3 runs to 12 residues. Per germline, CDR1 WSHSY and CDR2 SAAADI. V was shortened by 5 bases and J by 5 bases, with 10 bases between the two germline ends.

The sequenced sample consisted of CD8+ T cells from PBMCs. The chain links TRBV10-2 to TRBJ2-7, with a weak D call TRBD1 (6 bases). The sequence was obtained from a human donor with multiple sclerosis. CDR3 bases: TGCGCCAGCAGTTTTGACAGGCACGAGCAGTACTTC. Translation: CASSFDRHEQYF.